This entry describes one T cell receptor beta chain. In the original processing: Amplifying reference gene primers gave estimates of nucleated cell counts. Repertoires were generated with immunoSEQ multiplex PCR, while TCRdb's copy carries only in-frame clones and drops some. That table gives V, J and clone size, and the DNA gave D and trimming. The sample records around 250,000 clones, 84% being singletons. Ages ranged from about 18 to 89 years, with residence in about two dozen US areas. This sample was taken from a study of blood T cell repertoires in COVID-19. Study-wide background: Italy, Spain and the United States were the sources of the convalescent and acute COVID-19 samples. T cells, B-cell-depleted T cells, or PBMCs provided the cDNA or gDNA that served as material.

The specimen sequenced was PBMCs or T cells enriched from blood (not recorded which). The clonotype was recovered from a man aged 25 to 40 with acute COVID-19.

As DNA, the CDR3 is TGTGCCGGAAACGGACAGCCGATTTATGGCTACACCTTC. Its protein product is CAGNGQPIYGYTF. The rearrangement joins TRBV2 to TRBJ1-2; possibly TRBD1 for D (6 bases). V was cut by 11 bases and J by 5 bases, with 18 bases left in between. There are 13 residues in the CDR3. Germline values: CDR1 SNHLY, CDR2 FYNNEI. The variable domain in full, with the rest retrieved from reference TRBV2 and TRBJ1-2, is EPEVTQTPSHQVTQMGQEVILRCVPISNHLYFYWYRQILGQKVEFLVSFYNNEISEKSEIFDDQFSVERPDGSNFTLKIRSTKLEDSAMYFCAGNGQPIYGYTFGSGTRLTVV.